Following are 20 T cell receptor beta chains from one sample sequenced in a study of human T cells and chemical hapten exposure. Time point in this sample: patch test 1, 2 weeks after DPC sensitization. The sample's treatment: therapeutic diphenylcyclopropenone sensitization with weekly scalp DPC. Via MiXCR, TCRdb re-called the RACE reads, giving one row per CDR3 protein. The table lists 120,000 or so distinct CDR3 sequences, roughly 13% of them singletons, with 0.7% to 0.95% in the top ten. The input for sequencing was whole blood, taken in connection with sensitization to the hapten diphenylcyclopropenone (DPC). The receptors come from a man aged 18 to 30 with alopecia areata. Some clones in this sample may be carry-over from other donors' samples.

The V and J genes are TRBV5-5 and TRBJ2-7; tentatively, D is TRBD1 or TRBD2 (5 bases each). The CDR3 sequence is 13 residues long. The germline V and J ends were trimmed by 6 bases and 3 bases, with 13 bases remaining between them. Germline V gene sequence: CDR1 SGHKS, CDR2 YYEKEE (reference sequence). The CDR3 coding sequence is TGTGCCAGCAACCAGTGGGGGAACTACGAGCAGTACTTC. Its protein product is CASNQWGNYEQYF.

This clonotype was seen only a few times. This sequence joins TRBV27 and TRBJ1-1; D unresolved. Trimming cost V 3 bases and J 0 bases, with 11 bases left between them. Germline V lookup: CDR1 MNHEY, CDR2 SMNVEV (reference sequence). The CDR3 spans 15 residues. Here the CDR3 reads CASSLLTHMNTEAFF. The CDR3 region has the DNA TGTGCCAGCAGTTTGTTAACGCACATGAACACTGAAGCTTTCTTT.

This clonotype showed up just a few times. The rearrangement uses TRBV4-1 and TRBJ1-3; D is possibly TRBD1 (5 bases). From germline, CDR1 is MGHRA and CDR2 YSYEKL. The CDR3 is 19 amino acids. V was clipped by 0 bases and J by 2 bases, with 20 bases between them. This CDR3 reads CASSQESQRTQRTGNTIYF. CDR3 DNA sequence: TGCGCCAGCAGCCAAGAATCCCAGCGGACACAACGGACTGGAAACACCATATATTTT.

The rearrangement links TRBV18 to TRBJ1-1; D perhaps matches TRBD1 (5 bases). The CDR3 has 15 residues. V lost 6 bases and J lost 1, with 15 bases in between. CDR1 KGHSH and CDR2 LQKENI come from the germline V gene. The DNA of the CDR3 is TGTGCCAGCTCCTCGTCGGAGGGGCGGAACACTGAAGCTTTCTTT. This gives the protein CASSSSEGRNTEAFF.

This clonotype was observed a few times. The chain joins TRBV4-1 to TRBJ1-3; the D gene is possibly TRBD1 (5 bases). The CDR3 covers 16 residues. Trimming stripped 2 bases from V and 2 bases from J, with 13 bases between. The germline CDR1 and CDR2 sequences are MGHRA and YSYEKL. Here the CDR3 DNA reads TGCGCCAGCAGCCAAAAACCCGGGGGACCTGGAAACACCATATATTTT. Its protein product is CASSQKPGGPGNTIYF.

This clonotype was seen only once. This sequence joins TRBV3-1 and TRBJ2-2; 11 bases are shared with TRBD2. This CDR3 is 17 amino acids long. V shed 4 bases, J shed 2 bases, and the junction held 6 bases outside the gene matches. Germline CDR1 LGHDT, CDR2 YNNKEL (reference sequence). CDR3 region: CASSPLAGGANTGELFF. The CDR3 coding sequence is TGTGCCAGCAGCCCCTTAGCGGGGGGGGCTAACACCGGGGAGCTGTTTTTT.

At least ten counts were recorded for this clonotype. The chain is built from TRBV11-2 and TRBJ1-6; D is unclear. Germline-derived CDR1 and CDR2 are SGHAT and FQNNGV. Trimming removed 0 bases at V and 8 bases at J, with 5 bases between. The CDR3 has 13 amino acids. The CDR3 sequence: CASSLDLDSPLHF. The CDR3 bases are TGTGCCAGCAGCTTAGATTTGGATTCACCCCTCCACTTT.

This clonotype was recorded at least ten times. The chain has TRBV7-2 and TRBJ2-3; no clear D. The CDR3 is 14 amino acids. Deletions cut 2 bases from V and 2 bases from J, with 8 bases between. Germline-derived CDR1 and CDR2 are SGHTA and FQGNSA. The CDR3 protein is CASSLRGNTDTQYF. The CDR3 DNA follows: TGTGCCAGCAGCTTACGAGGAAACACAGATACGCAGTATTTT. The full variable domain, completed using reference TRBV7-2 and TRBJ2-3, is GAGVSQSPSNKVTEKGKDVELRCDPISGHTALYWYRQSLGQGLEFLIYFQGNSAPDKSGLPSDRFSAERTGGSVSTLTIQRTQQEDSAVYLCASSLRGNTDTQYFGPGTRLTVL.

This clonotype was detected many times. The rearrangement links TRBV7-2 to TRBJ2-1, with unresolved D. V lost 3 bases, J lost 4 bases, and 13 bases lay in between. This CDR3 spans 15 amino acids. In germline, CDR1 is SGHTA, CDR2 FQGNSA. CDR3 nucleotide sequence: TGTGCCAGCAGCTTCTCCAGAAATTCTTACAATGAGCAGTTCTTC. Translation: CASSFSRNSYNEQFF.

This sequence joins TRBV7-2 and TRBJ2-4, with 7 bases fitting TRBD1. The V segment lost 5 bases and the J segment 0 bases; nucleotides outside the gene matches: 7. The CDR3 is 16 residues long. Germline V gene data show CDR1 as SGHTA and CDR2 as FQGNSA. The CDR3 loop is CASSPDRFLAKNIQYF. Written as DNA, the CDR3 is TGTGCCAGCAGCCCGGACAGGTTCCTAGCCAAAAACATTCAGTACTTC.

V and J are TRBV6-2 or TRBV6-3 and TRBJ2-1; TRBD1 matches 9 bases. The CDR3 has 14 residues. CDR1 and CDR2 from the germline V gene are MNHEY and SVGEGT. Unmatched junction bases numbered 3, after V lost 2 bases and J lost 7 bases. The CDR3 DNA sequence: TGTGCCAGCAGTTACGGGACAGGGTGGAATGAGCAGTTCTTC. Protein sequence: CASSYGTGWNEQFF.

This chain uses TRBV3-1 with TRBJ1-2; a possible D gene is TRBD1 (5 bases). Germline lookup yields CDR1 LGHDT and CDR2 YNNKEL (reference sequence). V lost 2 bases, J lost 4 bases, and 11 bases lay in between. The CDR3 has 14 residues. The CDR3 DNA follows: TGTGCCAGCAGCCAATCAGGGAGAAGCTATGGCTACACCTTC. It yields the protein CASSQSGRSYGYTF.

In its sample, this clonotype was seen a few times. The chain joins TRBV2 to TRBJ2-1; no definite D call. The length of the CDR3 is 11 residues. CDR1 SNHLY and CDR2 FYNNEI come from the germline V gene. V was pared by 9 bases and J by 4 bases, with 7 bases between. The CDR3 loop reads CASAQYNEQFF. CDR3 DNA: TGTGCCAGTGCGCAGTACAATGAGCAGTTCTTC.

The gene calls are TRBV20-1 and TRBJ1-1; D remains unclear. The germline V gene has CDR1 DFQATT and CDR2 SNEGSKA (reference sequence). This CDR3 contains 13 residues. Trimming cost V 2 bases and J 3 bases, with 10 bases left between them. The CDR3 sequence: CSARSGQDTEAFF. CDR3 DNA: TGCAGTGCTAGATCCGGGCAGGACACTGAAGCTTTCTTT.

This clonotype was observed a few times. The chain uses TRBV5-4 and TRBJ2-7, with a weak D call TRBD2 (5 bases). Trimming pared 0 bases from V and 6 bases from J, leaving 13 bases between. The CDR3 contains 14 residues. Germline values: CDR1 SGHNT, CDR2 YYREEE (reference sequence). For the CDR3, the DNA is TGTGCCAGCAGCTTGGCCGGGGTAAGCGGCGAGCAGTACTTC. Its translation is CASSLAGVSGEQYF.

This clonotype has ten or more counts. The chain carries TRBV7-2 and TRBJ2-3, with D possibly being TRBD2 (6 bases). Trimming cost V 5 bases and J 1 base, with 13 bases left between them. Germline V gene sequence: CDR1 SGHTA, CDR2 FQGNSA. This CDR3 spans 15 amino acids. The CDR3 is CASSRVAVGTDTQYF. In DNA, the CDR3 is TGTGCCAGCAGCCGTGTAGCGGTGGGCACAGATACGCAGTATTTT.

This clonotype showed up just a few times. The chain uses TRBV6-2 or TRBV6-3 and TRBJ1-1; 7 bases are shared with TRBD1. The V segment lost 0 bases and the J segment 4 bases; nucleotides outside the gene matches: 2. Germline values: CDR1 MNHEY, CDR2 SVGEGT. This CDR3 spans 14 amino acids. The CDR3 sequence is CASSYSGGGTEAFF. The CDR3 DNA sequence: TGTGCCAGCAGTTACTCAGGGGGCGGCACTGAAGCTTTCTTT.

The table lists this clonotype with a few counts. The CDR3 nucleotides are TGCGCCAGCAGCTTGGCTGGGGCCCCTGGCATCTACGAGCAGTACTTC. Its protein is CASSLAGAPGIYEQYF. V and J are TRBV5-1 and TRBJ2-7; TRBD1 might be the D (5 bases). CDR3 size: 16 residues. Per the germline V gene, CDR1 is SGHRS and CDR2 is YFSETQ. The V end was cut by 0 bases, the J end by 3 bases, with 16 bases between. The variable domain in full, with the rest retrieved from reference TRBV5-1 and TRBJ2-7, is KAGVTQTPRYLIKTRGQQVTLSCSPISGHRSVSWYQQTPGQGLQFLFEYFSETQRNKGNFPGRFSGRQFSNSRSEMNVSTLELGDSALYLCASSLAGAPGIYEQYFGPGTRLTVT.

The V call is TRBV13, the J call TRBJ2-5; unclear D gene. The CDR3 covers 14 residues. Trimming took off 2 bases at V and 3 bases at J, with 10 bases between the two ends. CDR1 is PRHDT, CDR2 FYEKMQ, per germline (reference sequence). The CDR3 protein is CASSLQHDEETQYF. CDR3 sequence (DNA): TGTGCCAGCAGCTTACAGCACGACGAAGAGACCCAGTACTTC.

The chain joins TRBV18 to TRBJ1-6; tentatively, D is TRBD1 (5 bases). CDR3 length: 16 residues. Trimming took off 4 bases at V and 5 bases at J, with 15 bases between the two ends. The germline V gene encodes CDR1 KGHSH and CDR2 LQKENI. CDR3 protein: CASSLLSTENNSPLHF. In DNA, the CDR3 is TGTGCCAGCTCACTCCTTTCGACAGAAAATAATTCACCCCTCCACTTT.